The clone carrying this T cell receptor beta chain was counted between two and nine times. The antigen remains undetermined. The CDR3 sequence is 14 residues long. Germline CDR1 MDHEN, CDR2 SYDVKM. Trimming stripped 6 bases from V and 0 bases from J, with 10 bases between. Regarding time point: patch test 1, 2 weeks after DPC sensitization. The treatment here: therapeutic diphenylcyclopropenone sensitization with weekly scalp DPC. Whole blood, unfractionated, served as the material for total RNA extraction. TCRdb independently ran MiXCR on the RACE reads; one entry per CDR3 protein. Of 65,000 to 80,000 distinct CDR3 sequences listed, under 13% were seen once; the top ten hold 1.4%. The data originate from a study of human T cells and chemical hapten exposure. General study results and limits: Versus controls, significantly more large CDR3 similarity clusters arose from expanded TCRs.

The TCR originated in a woman between 45 and 65 years old with alopecia areata. Some clones in this sample may be carry-over from other donors' samples. The J gene is TRBJ2-3, the V gene TRBV28; maybe TRBD1 (5 bases). Sequenced material: whole blood, taken in connection with sensitization to the hapten diphenylcyclopropenone (DPC). In DNA form, the CDR3 reads TGTGCCAGCAGCCCAAGACAGAGCACAGATACGCAGTATTTT. Translating it yields CASSPRQSTDTQYF.